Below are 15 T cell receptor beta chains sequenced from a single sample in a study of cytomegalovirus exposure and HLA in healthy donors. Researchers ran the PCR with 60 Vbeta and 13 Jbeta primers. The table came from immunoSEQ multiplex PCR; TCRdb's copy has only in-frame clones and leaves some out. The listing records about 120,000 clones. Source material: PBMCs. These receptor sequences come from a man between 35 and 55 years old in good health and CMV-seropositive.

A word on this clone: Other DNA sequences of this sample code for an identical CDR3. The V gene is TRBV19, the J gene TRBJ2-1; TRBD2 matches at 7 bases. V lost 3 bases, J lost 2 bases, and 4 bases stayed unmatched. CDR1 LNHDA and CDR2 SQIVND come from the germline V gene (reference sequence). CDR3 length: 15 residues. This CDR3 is CASSIGGGTYNEQFF. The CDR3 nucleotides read TGTGCCAGTAGTATTGGCGGGGGAACCTACAATGAGCAGTTCTTC.

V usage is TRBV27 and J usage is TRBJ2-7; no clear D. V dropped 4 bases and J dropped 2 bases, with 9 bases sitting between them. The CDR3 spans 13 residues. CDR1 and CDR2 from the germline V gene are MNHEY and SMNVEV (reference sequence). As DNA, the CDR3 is TGTGCCAGCAGTTCAGGCTACACCTACGAGCAGTACTTC. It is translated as CASSSGYTYEQYF.

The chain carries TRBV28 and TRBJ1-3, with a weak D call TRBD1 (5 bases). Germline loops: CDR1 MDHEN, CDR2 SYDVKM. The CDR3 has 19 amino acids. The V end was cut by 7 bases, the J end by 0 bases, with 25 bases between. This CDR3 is CASTLGYYLAGPSGNTIYF. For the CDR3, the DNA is TGTGCCAGCACCCTGGGGTATTATTTGGCAGGGCCCTCTGGAAACACCATATATTTT.

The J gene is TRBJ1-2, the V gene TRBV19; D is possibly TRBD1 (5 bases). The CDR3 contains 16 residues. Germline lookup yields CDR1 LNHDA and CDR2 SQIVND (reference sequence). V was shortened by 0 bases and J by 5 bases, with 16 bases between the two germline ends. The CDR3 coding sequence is TGTGCCAGTAGTATAGACTTCAGGGAAACCTTTTATGGCTACACCTTC. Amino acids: CASSIDFRETFYGYTF.

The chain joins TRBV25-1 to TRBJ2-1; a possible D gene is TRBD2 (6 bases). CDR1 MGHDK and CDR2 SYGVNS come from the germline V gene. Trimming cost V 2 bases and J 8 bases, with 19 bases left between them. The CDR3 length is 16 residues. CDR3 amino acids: CASSERKRAERHEQFF. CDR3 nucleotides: TGTGCCAGCAGTGAACGAAAGCGGGCGGAGAGACATGAGCAGTTCTTC.

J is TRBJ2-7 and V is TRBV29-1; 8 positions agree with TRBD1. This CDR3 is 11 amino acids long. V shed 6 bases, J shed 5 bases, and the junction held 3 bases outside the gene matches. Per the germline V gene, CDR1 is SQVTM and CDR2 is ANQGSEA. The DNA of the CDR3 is TGCAGCGTGGACAGGGACCACGAGCAGTACTTC. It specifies CSVDRDHEQYF.

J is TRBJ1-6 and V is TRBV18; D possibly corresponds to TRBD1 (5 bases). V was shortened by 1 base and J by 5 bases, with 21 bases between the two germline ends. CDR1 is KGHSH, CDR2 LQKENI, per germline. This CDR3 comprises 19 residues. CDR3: CASSPRSIGGGSDNSPLHF. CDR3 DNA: TGTGCCAGCTCACCACGGAGCATCGGCGGGGGTTCTGATAATTCACCCCTCCACTTT.

The CDR3 is CASIRDRNTGELFF. The DNA of the CDR3 is TGTGCCAGCATCAGGGACAGGAACACCGGGGAGCTGTTTTTT. The rearrangement links TRBV2 to TRBJ2-2; 7 bases match TRBD1. The CDR3 sequence is 14 residues long. The ends lost 7 bases at V and 1 base at J; junction bases unmatched: 3. Germline V gene sequence: CDR1 SNHLY, CDR2 FYNNEI.

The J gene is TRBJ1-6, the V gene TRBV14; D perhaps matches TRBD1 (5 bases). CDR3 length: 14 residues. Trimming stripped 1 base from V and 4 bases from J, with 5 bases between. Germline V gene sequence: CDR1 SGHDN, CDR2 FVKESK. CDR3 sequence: CASSQGQYNSPLHF. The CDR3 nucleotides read TGTGCCAGCAGCCAAGGACAGTATAATTCACCCCTCCACTTT.

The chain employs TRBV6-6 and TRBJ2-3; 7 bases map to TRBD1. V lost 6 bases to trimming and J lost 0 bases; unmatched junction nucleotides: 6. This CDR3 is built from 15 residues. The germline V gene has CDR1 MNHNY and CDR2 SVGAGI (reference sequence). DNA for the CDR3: TGTGCCAGCAGAGCACAGGGACAGAGCACAGATACGCAGTATTTT. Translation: CASRAQGQSTDTQYF.

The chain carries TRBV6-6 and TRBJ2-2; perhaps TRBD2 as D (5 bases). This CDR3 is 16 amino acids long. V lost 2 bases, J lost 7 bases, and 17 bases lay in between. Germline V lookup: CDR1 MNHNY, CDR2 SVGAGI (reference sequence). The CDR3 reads CASSYVAPSAGGELFF. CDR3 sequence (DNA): TGTGCCAGCAGTTACGTCGCGCCCTCGGCGGGCGGGGAGCTGTTTTTT.

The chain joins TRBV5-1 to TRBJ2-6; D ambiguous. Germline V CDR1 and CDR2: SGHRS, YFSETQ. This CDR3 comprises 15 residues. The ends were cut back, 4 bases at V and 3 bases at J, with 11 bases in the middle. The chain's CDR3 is CASSPNPGGANVLTF. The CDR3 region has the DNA TGCGCCAGCAGCCCGAACCCCGGTGGGGCCAACGTCCTGACTTTC.

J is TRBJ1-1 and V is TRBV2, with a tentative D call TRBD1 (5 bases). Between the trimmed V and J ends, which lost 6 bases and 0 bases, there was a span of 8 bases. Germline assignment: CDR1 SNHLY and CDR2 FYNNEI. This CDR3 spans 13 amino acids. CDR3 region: CASSKGMNTEAFF. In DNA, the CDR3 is TGTGCCAGCAGCAAGGGGATGAACACTGAAGCTTTCTTT. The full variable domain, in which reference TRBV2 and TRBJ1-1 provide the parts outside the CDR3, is EPEVTQTPSHQVTQMGQEVILRCVPISNHLYFYWYRQILGQKVEFLVSFYNNEISEKSEIFDDQFSVERPDGSNFTLKIRSTKLEDSAMYFCASSKGMNTEAFFGQGTRLTVV.

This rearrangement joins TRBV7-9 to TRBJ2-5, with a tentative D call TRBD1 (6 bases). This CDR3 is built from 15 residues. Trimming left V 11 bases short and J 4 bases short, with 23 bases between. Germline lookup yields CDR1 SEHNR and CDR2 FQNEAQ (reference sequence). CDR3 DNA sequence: TGTGCCTCTTCTGGGGGCAGGGAAAGTCGAGAGACCCAGTACTTC. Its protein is CASSGGRESRETQYF.

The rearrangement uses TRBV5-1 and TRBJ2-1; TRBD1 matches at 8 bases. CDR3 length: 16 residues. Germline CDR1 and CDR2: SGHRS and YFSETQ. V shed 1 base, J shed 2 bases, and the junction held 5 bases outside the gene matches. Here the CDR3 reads CASSLLGTGAYNEQFF. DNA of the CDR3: TGCGCCAGCAGCTTGCTTGGGACAGGCGCCTACAATGAGCAGTTCTTC. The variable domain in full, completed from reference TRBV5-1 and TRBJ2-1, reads KAGVTQTPRYLIKTRGQQVTLSCSPISGHRSVSWYQQTPGQGLQFLFEYFSETQRNKGNFPGRFSGRQFSNSRSEMNVSTLELGDSALYLCASSLLGTGAYNEQFFGPGTRLTVL.